The present T cell receptor beta chain was sequenced within a study of blood T cell repertoires in COVID-19. Study in general: Italy, Spain and the United States were the sources of the convalescent and acute COVID-19 samples. PBMCs, B-cell-depleted T cells, or T cells provided the cDNA or gDNA that made up the material.

As originally analysed: Using reference gene primer amplification, nucleated cell counts were estimated. Here immunoSEQ multiplex PCR was the method, and the copy in TCRdb shows in-frame clones only, minus some. V, J and clone size reflect that table, while D and trimming were determined from the DNA. The table has about 83,000 clones, approximately 86% seen once. This clone was seen a single time. Germline lookup yields CDR1 LGHDT and CDR2 YNNKEL (reference sequence). The CDR3 runs to 14 residues. Trimming took 4 bases from V and 0 from J, leaving 9 bases between them. The clonotype originates from a woman of 80 years or more in a cohort sampled during active or convalescent COVID-19. The specimen was peripheral blood. This sequence joins TRBV3-1 (or the pseudogene TRBV3-2) and TRBJ1-2, with D perhaps matching TRBD1 (6 bases). The CDR3 loop is CASSPTGANYGYTF. Here the CDR3 DNA reads TGTGCCAGCAGCCCGACAGGTGCTAACTATGGCTACACCTTC.